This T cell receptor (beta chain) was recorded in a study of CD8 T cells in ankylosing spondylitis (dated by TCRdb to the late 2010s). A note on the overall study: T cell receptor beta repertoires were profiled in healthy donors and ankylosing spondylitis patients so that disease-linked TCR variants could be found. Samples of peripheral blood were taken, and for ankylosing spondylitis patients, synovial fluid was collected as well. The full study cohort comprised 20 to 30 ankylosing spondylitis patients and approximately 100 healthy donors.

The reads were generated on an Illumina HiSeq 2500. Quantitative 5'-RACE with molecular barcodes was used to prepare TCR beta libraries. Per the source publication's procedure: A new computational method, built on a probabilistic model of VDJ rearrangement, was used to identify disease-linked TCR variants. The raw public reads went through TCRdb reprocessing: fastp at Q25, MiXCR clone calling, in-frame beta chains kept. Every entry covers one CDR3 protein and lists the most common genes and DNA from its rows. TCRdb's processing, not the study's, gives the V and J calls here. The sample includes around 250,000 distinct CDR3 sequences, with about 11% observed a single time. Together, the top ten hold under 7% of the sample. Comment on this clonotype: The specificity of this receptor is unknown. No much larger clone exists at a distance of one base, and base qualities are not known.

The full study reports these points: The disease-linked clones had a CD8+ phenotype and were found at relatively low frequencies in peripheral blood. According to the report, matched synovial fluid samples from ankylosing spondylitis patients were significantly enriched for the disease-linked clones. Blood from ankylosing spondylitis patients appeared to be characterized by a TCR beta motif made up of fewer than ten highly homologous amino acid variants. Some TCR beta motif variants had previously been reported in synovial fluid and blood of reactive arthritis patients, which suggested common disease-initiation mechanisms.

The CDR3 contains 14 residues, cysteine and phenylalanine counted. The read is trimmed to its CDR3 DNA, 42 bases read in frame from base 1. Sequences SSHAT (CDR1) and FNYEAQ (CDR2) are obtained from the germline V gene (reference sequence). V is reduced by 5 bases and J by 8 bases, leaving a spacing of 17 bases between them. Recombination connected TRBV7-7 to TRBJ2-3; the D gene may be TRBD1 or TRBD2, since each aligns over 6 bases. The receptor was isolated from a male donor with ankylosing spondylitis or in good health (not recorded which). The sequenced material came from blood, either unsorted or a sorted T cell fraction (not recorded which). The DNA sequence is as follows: TGTGCCAGCAGCCCCGGGACTGGGGACACTACGCAGTATTTT. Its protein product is CASSPGTGDTTQYF.